This T cell receptor beta chain derives from a study of shared clonotypes between healthy human individuals. TCRdb keeps only in-frame clones here, not all; method: immunoSEQ multiplex PCR. The sample lists roughly 2,000,000 clones; around 93% were seen once. CDR3 length: 16 residues. The J segment lost 5 bases and the V segment lost 2 bases, leaving 10 bases of the junction unmatched. Germline CDR1 and CDR2: SEHNR and FQNEAQ (reference sequence). Positive CCR7 selection of CD45RO-negative cells yielded the naive CD8 cells, and terminally differentiated effector memory CD45RA+ cells were excluded. The V gene is TRBV7-9, the J gene TRBJ2-5; 8 nucleotides align to TRBD2. The specimen sequenced was naive CD8+ T cells from PBMCs. The sequence came from a man younger than 35 in good health. Some clones in this sample may be carry-over from other donors' samples. CDR3 loop: CASSLKRREALETQYF. The DNA for the CDR3 is TGTGCCAGCAGCTTAAAACGGCGGGAGGCCTTGGAGACCCAGTACTTC. Filled out from reference TRBV7-9 and TRBJ2-5, the complete variable domain reads DTGVSQNPRHKITKRGQNVTFRCDPISEHNRLYWYRQTLGQGPEFLTYFQNEAQLEKSRLLSDRFSAERPKGSFSTLEIQRTEQGDSAMYLCASSLKRREALETQYFGPGTRLLVL.